A single sample gave rise to the 8 T cell receptor beta chains below, sequenced in a study of cytomegalovirus exposure and HLA in healthy donors. The study ran its PCR with 60 Vbeta and 13 Jbeta primers. Profiling relied on immunoSEQ multiplex PCR, and the TCRdb table lists in-frame clones only, not all of them. The repertoire shows 95,000 to 150,000 clones; the top ten hold about 2.3%. Sequencing was performed on PBMCs. These receptors all stem from a man in his forties in good health and CMV-seronegative.

The chain is built from TRBV18 and TRBJ2-3; 10 bases map to TRBD1. V trimming: 2 bases; J trimming: 2 bases; junction bases outside the gene matches: 4. The CDR3 has 16 residues. Germline CDR1 and CDR2: KGHSH and LQKENI. The CDR3 nucleotides read TGTGCCAGCTCACCAGGGACAGGGGTCATCACAGATACGCAGTATTTT. The encoded protein is CASSPGTGVITDTQYF.

J is TRBJ2-7 and V is TRBV7-2; D possibly corresponds to TRBD2 (6 bases). Trimming shortened V by 5 bases and J by 7 bases, and 9 bases separated the two germline ends. In germline, CDR1 is SGHTA, CDR2 FQGNSA. The CDR3 length is 11 residues. CDR3 sequence: CASSQGLEQYF. The CDR3 DNA reads as TGTGCCAGCAGCCAGGGACTGGAGCAGTACTTC.

V usage is TRBV2 and J usage is TRBJ2-5; a weak D match, TRBD2 (5 bases). Trimming left V 3 bases short and J 11 bases short, with 13 bases between. The CDR3 totals 12 residues. Germline CDR1 and CDR2: SNHLY and FYNNEI. The CDR3 DNA reads TGTGCCAGCAGTGACACCCCTAGGGAGCAGTACTTC. Encoded protein: CASSDTPREQYF.

The chain employs TRBV18 and TRBJ1-1, with D possibly being TRBD1 (5 bases). The CDR3 totals 15 residues. Germline V gene sequence: CDR1 KGHSH, CDR2 LQKENI. V shed 2 bases and J shed 1 base, with 11 bases lying between them. The CDR3 is CASSPAGRENTEAFF. Here the CDR3 DNA reads TGTGCCAGCTCACCAGCTGGCAGGGAGAACACTGAAGCTTTCTTT.

V gene TRBV28 combines with J gene TRBJ2-5; possible D gene TRBD2, 6 bases. The CDR3 runs 15 residues. Germline V gene lookup returns CDR1 MDHEN and CDR2 SYDVKM. V gave up 5 bases and J gave up 2 bases, with 15 bases separating them. The CDR3 region is CASSGRAGRQETQYF. DNA for the CDR3: TGTGCCAGCAGTGGAAGAGCGGGCCGACAAGAGACCCAGTACTTC.

This chain links TRBV7-9 with TRBJ1-5, with 8 nucleotides matching TRBD1. J gave up 3 bases and V 4 bases, and 11 bases lay outside the gene matches. This CDR3 region has 17 residues. Germline values: CDR1 SEHNR, CDR2 FQNEAQ (reference sequence). CDR3 sequence reads: CASSYGTGGLFNQPQHF. The CDR3 nucleotides are TGTGCCAGCAGCTACGGGACAGGAGGACTTTTCAATCAGCCCCAGCATTTT.

The V call is TRBV5-4, the J call TRBJ2-5; TRBD2 is a possible D gene (6 bases). The CDR3 has 15 amino acids. CDR1 and CDR2 (germline): SGHNT, YYREEE (reference sequence). Between the trimmed V and J ends, which lost 2 bases and 0 bases, there was a span of 11 bases. In DNA form, the CDR3 reads TGTGCCAGCAGCTTAGGAGGGACGTACCAAGAGACCCAGTACTTC. Its translation is CASSLGGTYQETQYF.

The chain carries TRBV7-9 and TRBJ2-5, with 8 bases lining up with TRBD1. With V trimmed by 6 bases and J by 3 bases, 6 bases remained unmatched. This CDR3 is 14 amino acids long. Germline lookup yields CDR1 SEHNR and CDR2 FQNEAQ (reference sequence). CDR3 region: CASRGDRSEETQYF. The CDR3 DNA reads TGTGCCAGCAGGGGGGACAGGTCAGAAGAGACCCAGTACTTC. Together with reference TRBV7-9 and TRBJ2-5, the CDR3 gives the full variable domain: DTGVSQNPRHKITKRGQNVTFRCDPISEHNRLYWYRQTLGQGPEFLTYFQNEAQLEKSRLLSDRFSAERPKGSFSTLEIQRTEQGDSAMYLCASRGDRSEETQYFGPGTRLLVL.